The TCR beta chain under discussion was sequenced for a study of CD8 T cell repertoires and HIV-1 epitope variants (dated by TCRdb to 2020 to 2022). For the study in its entirety: T cells were stimulated in separate culture wells with each of twenty-five peptides representing autologous and known Gag and Nef epitope variants. A CMV, EBV and flu peptide pool, the Ebola AY9 epitope as negative control, and a no-peptide well were included as control conditions. The epitopes tested covered three Gag epitope families plus Nef HW9 and YT9. Using the EasySep Human T Cell Enrichment Kit, T cells were enriched and then co-cultured with an equal number of autologous T cell-negative cells acting as antigen-presenting cells. Cultures ran for about eleven days in IMDM with gentamicin, with half-media changes on days 3 and 7 adding IL-2, IL-7 and IL-15. An aliquot of 1M T cells was saved as an uncultured baseline condition, separate from the roughly 83 T cell cultures. A total of 83 T cell cultures were run, with each culture condition done in triplicate except for one peptide, which was done in duplicate.

The full study reports these points: Five or six clonotypes recognized the Nef KF9 family and one clonotype recognized the HW9 family, while no responses to the TAALDMSHF plasma variant were seen. The assay identified only TCR beta chains and indicated proliferation in response to antigen, without indicating T cell function or cytokine profile. The study identified eight to ten antigen-specific TCR beta clonotypes, over 5 of which appeared to be cross-reactive for autologous or known escape epitope variants.

The immunoSEQ platform was used to sequence TCR beta CDR3 regions at survey depth. The QIAamp DNA micro kit was used to extract genomic DNA from every cultured and uncultured CD8+ T cell population. Processing in the source paper ran as follows. Samples with fewer than 5,000 productive reads were excluded, resulting in the removal of about 6% of the 75 HIV peptide-stimulated cultures. A MANAFEST web app trimmed sequences to CDR3 and removed nonproductive sequences, CDR3s under 5 amino acids, and those not starting C or ending F/W. To count as antigen-specific, a clonotype had to be expanded in at least 2 of 3 replicates compared with the no-peptide control at FDR 0.01, and only within one epitope family. Specific clonotypes also needed at least fivefold higher frequency than in wells stimulated with peptides from other epitope families. As stored in TCRdb, this immuneACCESS dataset retains in-frame rearrangements with V and J assigned. A fraction of the clones does not appear; measured against another copy, unresolved V genes explain less than half of the discrepancy, and the remainder lacks a known reason. For V, J and clone size, that table is used; D and trimming come from the DNA. For this sample there are about 5,100 clones; roughly 66% appear just once. The top ten clonotypes cover over 40% of the sample.

The EasySep Human CD8+ T Cell Enrichment Kit was used on day 10 to isolate CD8+ T cells from every culture. About this clone itself: The specificity of this receptor is unknown. No much larger clonotype is one base removed from it; base qualities were not supplied.

The V and J ends are trimmed by 6 bases and 1 base, leaving 7 bases between them. Reading from cysteine to phenylalanine, the CDR3 counts 12 amino acids. Solely the CDR3 DNA is kept, with 36 bases framed from the first base. In the germline V gene (reference sequence), CDR1 corresponds to WNHNN and CDR2 to SYGVQD. Sequenced input: cultured CD8+ T cells derived from PBMCs. Here the chain combines TRBV10-1 and TRBJ2-7, with a weak D call of TRBD1 (6 bases match). The receptor was derived from a male donor with HIV. In nucleotides, the sequence is TGCGCCAGCAGAGGACAGTCCTACGAGCAGTACTTC. The translation is CASRGQSYEQYF.